Presented here are 4 T cell receptor beta chains from one specimen sequenced in a study of a mutant IDH1 vaccine in newly diagnosed glioma (dated by TCRdb to the early 2020s). Receptors were amplified or captured by the immunoSEQ multiplex PCR assay. TCRdb limited this immuneACCESS table to in-frame rearrangements with V and J called. A share of clones is missing; checked studies link under half to unresolved V genes, and the rest is unexplained. This sample gives approximately 62,000 clones in total; roughly 80% of them show up just once. Of the sample, about 4.2% is held by the ten largest clones. No antigen has been identified for these receptors. The time point label for this specimen denotes: week 35, safety follow-up. Each vaccine dose was 300 ug of a 20-mer mutant IDH1 peptide in Montanide, given subcutaneously with topical imiquimod. The material was PBMCs, obtained from a glioma patient whose treatment included an IDH1 peptide vaccine. These receptors originate from a man aged 25-40 years with glioma.

The chain joins TRBV5-1 to TRBJ2-2; 7 bases match TRBD2. CDR3 length equals 15 residues. Germline V gene lookup returns CDR1 SGHRS and CDR2 YFSETQ. V was pared by 5 bases and J by 4 bases, with 8 bases of the junction left unmatched. This CDR3 reads CASSLVAGLTGELFF. CDR3 in DNA: TGCGCCAGCAGTCTAGTAGCGGGCCTCACCGGGGAGCTGTTTTTT.

The rearrangement uses TRBV28 and TRBJ1-1, with 10 bases aligning to TRBD1. With V trimmed by 7 bases and J by 8 bases, 13 bases remained unmatched. Germline-derived CDR1 and CDR2 are MDHEN and SYDVKM. The CDR3 consists of 15 residues. The CDR3 sequence is CASTETGGHAREAFF. The CDR3 DNA sequence: TGTGCCAGCACCGAGACAGGGGGCCACGCAAGGGAAGCTTTCTTT.

The chain carries TRBV2 and TRBJ2-7; TRBD1 agrees at 7 bases. With V trimmed by 3 bases and J by 2 bases, 4 bases remained unmatched. The length of the CDR3 is 14 residues. The germline V gene has CDR1 SNHLY and CDR2 FYNNEI. The CDR3 coding sequence is TGTGCCAGCAGTGACAGGCAGGGGGCCTACGAGCAGTACTTC. It encodes CASSDRQGAYEQYF.

J is TRBJ2-5 and V is TRBV27; D is perhaps TRBD2 (6 bases). Germline V gene sequence: CDR1 MNHEY, CDR2 SMNVEV (reference sequence). The CDR3 runs 16 residues. The V end was cut by 5 bases, the J end by 4 bases, with 20 bases between. The CDR3, as DNA: TGTGCCAGCAGTGCCGATACGGGACTCACTCCAGAGACCCAGTACTTC. Amino acid sequence: CASSADTGLTPETQYF.